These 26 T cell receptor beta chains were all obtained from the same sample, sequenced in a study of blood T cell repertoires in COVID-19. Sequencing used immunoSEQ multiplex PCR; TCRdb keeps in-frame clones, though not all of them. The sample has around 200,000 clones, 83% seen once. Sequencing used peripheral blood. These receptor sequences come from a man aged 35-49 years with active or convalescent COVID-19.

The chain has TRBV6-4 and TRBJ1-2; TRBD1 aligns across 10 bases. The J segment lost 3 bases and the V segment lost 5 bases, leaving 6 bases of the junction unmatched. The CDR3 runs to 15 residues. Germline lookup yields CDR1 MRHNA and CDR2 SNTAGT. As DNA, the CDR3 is TGTGCCAGCAGTAGACAGGGGGCGAAGGACTATGGCTACACCTTC. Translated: CASSRQGAKDYGYTF.

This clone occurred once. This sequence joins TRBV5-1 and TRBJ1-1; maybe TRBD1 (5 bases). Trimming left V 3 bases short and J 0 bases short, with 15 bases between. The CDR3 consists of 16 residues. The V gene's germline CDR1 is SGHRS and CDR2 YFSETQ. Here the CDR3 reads CASSSSNEGVNTEAFF. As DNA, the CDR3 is TGCGCCAGCAGCTCGTCGAACGAAGGGGTGAACACTGAAGCTTTCTTT.

The CDR3: CASSDPGTGQSPLHF. The CDR3 DNA is TGTGCCAGCAGTGACCCGGGGACAGGACAATCACCCCTCCACTTT. This chain connects TRBV6-2 or TRBV6-3 to TRBJ1-6, with 8 bases identical to TRBD1. The CDR3 covers 15 residues. Unmatched junction bases numbered 10, after V lost 5 bases and J lost 10 bases. Germline CDR1 and CDR2: MNHEY and SVGEGT.

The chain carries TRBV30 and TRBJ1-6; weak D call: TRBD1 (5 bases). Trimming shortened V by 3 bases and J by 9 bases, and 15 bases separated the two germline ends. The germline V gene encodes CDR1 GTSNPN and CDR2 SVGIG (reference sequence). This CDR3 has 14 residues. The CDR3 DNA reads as TGTGCCTGGAGCATCCTAGACAGCTCTTCACCCCTCCACTTT. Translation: CAWSILDSSSPLHF.

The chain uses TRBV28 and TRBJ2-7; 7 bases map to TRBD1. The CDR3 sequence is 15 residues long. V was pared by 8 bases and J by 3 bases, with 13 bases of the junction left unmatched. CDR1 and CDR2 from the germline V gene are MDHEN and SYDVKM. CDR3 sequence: CASVRRGLLNYEQYF. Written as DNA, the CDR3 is TGTGCCAGCGTAAGAAGGGGGCTCTTGAACTACGAGCAGTACTTC.

The CDR3 DNA reads TGTGCCAGCGGAACTACAAGGCAGCCCCAGCATTTT. Translated, it gives CASGTTRQPQHF. The chain recombines TRBV7-2 with TRBJ1-5; no firm D call. V lost 8 bases, J lost 7 bases, and 12 bases lay in between. CDR3 length: 12 amino acids. Germline V gene sequence: CDR1 SGHTA, CDR2 FQGNSA.

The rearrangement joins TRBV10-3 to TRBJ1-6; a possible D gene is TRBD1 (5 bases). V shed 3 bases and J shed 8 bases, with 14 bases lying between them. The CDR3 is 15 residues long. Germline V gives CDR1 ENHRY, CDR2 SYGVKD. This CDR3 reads CAISERGGRDSPLHF. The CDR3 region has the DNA TGTGCCATCAGTGAAAGGGGCGGACGGGATTCACCCCTCCACTTT.

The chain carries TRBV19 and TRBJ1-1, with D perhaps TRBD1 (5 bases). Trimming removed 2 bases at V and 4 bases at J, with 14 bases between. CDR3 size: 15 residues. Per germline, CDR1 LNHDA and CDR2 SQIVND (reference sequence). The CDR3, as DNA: TGTGCCAGTAGTATACATCAGGGTACGGGCACTGAAGCTTTCTTT. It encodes CASSIHQGTGTEAFF.

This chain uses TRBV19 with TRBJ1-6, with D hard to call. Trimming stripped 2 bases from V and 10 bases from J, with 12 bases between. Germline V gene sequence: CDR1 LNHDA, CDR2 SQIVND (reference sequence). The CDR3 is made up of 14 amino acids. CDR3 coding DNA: TGTGCCAGTAGTATACCCCAGGAAGTCTCACCCCTCCACTTT. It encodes CASSIPQEVSPLHF.

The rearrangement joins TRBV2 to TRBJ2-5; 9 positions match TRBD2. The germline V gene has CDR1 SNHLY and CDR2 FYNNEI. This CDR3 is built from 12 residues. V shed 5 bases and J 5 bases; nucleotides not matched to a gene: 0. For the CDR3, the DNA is TGTGCCAGCAGTACTAGCGGGGAGACCCAGTACTTC. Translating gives CASSTSGETQYF.

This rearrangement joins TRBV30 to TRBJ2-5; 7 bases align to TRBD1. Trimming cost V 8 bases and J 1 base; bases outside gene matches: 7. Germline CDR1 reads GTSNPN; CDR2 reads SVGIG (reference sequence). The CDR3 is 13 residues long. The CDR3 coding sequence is TGTGCCCGCCAGGGACAGCTCCAAGAGACCCAGTACTTC. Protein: CARQGQLQETQYF.

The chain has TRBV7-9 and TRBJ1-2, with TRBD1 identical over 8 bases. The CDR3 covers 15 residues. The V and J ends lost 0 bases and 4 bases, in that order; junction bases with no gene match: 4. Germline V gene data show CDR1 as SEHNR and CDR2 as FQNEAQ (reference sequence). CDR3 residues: CASSLAGDRGYGYTF. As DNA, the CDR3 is TGTGCCAGCAGCTTAGCGGGAGACAGGGGCTATGGCTACACCTTC.

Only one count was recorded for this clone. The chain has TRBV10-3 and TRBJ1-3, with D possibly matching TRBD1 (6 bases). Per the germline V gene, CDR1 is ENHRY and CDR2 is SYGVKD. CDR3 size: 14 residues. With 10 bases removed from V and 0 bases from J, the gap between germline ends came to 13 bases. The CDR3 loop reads CATGDTNSGNTIYF. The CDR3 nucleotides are TGTGCCACCGGGGACACCAACTCTGGAAACACCATATATTTT.

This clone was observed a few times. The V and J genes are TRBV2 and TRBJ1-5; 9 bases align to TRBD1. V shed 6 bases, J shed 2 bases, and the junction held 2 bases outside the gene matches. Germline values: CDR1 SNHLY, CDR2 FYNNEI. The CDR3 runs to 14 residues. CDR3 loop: CASSRTGGNQPQHF. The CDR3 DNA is TGTGCCAGCAGCCGGACAGGGGGCAATCAGCCCCAGCATTTT.

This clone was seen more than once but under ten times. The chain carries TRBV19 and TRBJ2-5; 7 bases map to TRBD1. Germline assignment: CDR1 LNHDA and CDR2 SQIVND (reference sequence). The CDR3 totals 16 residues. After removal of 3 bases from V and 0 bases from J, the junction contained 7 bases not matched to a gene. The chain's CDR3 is CASSMDRTSYQETQYF. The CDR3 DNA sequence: TGTGCCAGTAGTATGGACAGGACGTCGTACCAAGAGACCCAGTACTTC.

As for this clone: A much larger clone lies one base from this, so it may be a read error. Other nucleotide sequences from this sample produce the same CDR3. CDR3 residues: CASSSGQGNTEAFF. As DNA, the CDR3 is TGTGCCAGCAGCTCGGGACAGGGAAACACTGAAGCTTTCTTT. The gene calls are TRBV11-2 and TRBJ1-1; 9 bases are shared with TRBD1. The CDR3 sequence is 14 residues long. Germline lookup yields CDR1 SGHAT and CDR2 FQNNGV. The trim removed 4 bases at V and 2 bases at J, leaving 2 bases unmatched.

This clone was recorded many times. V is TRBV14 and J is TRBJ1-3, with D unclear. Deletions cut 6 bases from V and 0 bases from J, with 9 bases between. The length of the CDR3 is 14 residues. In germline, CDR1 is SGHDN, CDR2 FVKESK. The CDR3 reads CASSLDTSGNTIYF. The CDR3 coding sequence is TGTGCCAGCAGTCTTGACACCTCTGGAAACACCATATATTTT.

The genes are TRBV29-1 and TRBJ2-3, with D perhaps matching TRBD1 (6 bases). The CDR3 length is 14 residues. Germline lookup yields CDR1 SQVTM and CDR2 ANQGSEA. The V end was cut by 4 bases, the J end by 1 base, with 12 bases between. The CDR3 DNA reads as TGCAGCGTTGGAACAGGGCTCGGCACAGATACGCAGTATTTT. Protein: CSVGTGLGTDTQYF.

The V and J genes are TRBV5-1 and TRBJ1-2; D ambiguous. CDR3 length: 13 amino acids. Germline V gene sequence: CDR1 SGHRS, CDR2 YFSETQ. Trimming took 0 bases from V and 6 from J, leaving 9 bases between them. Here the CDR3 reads CASSLAPENGYTF. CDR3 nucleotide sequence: TGCGCCAGCAGCTTGGCGCCTGAGAATGGCTACACCTTC.

The CDR3 loop is CASSLGQGRDCNYSNQPQHF. The CDR3 nucleotides read TGTGCCAGCAGCCTCGGACAGGGGCGCGATTGTAACTATAGCAATCAGCCCCAGCATTTT. The rearrangement uses TRBV14 and TRBJ1-5; 9 bases line up with TRBD1. Germline V lookup: CDR1 SGHDN, CDR2 FVKESK. This CDR3 contains 20 residues. Trimming at V came to 4 bases and at J to 0 bases, leaving 16 bases not matched to a gene.

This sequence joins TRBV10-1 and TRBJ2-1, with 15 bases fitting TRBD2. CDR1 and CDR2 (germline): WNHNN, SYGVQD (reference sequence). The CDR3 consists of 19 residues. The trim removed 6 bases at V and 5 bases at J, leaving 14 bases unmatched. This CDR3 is CASSTSGLAGGIENNEQFF. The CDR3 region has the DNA TGCGCCAGCAGCACCTCGGGACTAGCGGGGGGCATCGAAAACAATGAGCAGTTCTTC.

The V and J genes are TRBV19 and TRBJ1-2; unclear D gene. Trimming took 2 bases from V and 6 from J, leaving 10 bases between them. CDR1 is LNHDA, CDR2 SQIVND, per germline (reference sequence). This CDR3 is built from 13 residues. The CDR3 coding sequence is TGTGCCAGTAGTATATGGGCAGAAGATGGCTACACCTTC. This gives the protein CASSIWAEDGYTF.

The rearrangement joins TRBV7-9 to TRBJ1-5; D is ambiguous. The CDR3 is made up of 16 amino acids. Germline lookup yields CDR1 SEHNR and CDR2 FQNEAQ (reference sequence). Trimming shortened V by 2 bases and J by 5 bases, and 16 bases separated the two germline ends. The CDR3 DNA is TGTGCCAGCAGCTTAATTCAGGTCGGTATGGATCAGCCCCAGCATTTT. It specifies CASSLIQVGMDQPQHF.

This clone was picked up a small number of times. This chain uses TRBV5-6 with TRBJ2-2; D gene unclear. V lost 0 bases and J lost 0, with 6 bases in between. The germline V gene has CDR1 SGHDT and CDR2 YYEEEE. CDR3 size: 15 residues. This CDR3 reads CASSLDYTNTGELFF. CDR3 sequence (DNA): TGTGCCAGCAGCTTGGACTATACGAACACCGGGGAGCTGTTTTTT.

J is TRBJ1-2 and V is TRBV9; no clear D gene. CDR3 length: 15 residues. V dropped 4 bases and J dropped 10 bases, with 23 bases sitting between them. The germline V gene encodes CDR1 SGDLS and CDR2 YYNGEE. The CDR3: CASSPAFGVAGLYTF. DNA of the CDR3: TGTGCCAGCAGCCCCGCCTTCGGGGTCGCCGGGCTCTACACCTTC. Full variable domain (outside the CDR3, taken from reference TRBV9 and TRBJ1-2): DSGVTQTPKHLITATGQRVTLRCSPRSGDLSVYWYQQSLDQGLQFLIQYYNGEERAKGNILERFSAQQFPDLHSELNLSSLELGDSALYFCASSPAFGVAGLYTFGSGTRLTVV.

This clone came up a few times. The CDR3: CASSSLDRGPQQYF. The CDR3 DNA reads as TGCGCCAGCAGCTCGTTGGACAGGGGCCCTCAGCAGTACTTC. The V and J genes are TRBV5-1 and TRBJ2-7, with 9 bases identical to TRBD1. The CDR3 is 14 residues long. Germline V gene data show CDR1 as SGHRS and CDR2 as YFSETQ. V shed 3 bases and J 8 bases; nucleotides not matched to a gene: 9.